What follows describes a single T cell receptor beta chain. These data are taken from a study of blood T cell repertoires in COVID-19. About the study: Both acute and convalescent COVID-19 samples were obtained from the United States, Italy and Spain.

As processed by the authors: Counts of nucleated cells, estimated from reference gene primer amplification, were obtained. Libraries were prepared by immunoSEQ multiplex PCR; TCRdb keeps only in-frame clonotypes and omits some of them. V and J calls and clone size are given by that table; D and trimming were obtained from the DNA. The sample has under 300,000 clones, approximately 82% seen once. This CDR3 has 13 amino acids. With V trimmed by 1 base and J by 5 bases, 0 bases remained unmatched. CDR1 is SGDLS, CDR2 YYNGEE, per germline. V is TRBV9 and J is TRBJ1-5; 7 bases are shared with TRBD1. The clonotype comes from an elderly man with acute or convalescent COVID-19. Input material: peripheral blood. The CDR3 DNA is TGTGCCAGCAGCGTACAGGGGGATCAGCCCCAGCATTTT. Translating it yields CASSVQGDQPQHF.